Listed below are T cell receptor beta chains from one sample, sequenced in a study of T and B cells in COVID-19 patients. MiXCR, run by TCRdb on the multiplex PCR reads, gives a single entry per CDR3 protein. The data hold about 15,000 distinct CDR3 sequences, with 27% observed a single time. Sequenced input: blood. The receptors stem from a human donor who had recovered from COVID-19. Each CDR3 is given with its conserved first and last residue. D genes are given only for firm matches. Size tells how often a clone was seen (once, few, many) or the class of an expanded clone, and some rows leave it out.

clone size | D gene | CDR3 length | J gene | V gene | CDR3 protein | CDR3 DNA
few | NA | 14 | TRBJ1-1 | TRBV11-2 | CASSLAGVNTEAFF | TGTGCCAGCAGCTTAGCCGGAGTGAACACTGAAGCTTTCTTT
NA | NA | 13 | TRBJ1-1 | TRBV27 | CASSRLLNTEAFF | TGTGCCAGCAGTCGACTGTTGAACACTGAAGCTTTCTTT
medium-sized | TRBD2 | 16 | TRBJ2-3 | TRBV19 | CASTPLAGGLVDTQYF | TGTGCCAGTACCCCACTAGCGGGGGGGCTGGTAGATACGCAGTATTTT
NA | TRBD1 | 16 | TRBJ2-3 | TRBV6-5 | CASSYLTGVAADTQYF | TGTGCCAGCAGTTACCTGACAGGGGTTGCCGCAGATACGCAGTATTTT
NA | TRBD2 | 16 | TRBJ2-3 | TRBV5-1 | CASSPELALGTDTQYF | TGCGCCAGCAGCCCGGAACTAGCGCTTGGTACAGATACGCAGTATTTT
NA | NA | 15 | TRBJ2-7 | TRBV10-3 | CASSSRAESSYEQYF | TGTGCCAGTTCGAGCCGGGCGGAGAGCTCCTACGAGCAGTACTTC
NA | NA | 14 | TRBJ1-1 | TRBV5-4 | CASSFRRMDTEAFF | TGTGCCAGCAGCTTTCGACGGATGGACACTGAAGCTTTCTTT
medium-sized | NA | 15 | TRBJ2-1 | TRBV6-2/TRBV6-3 | CASSPGGQVYNEQFF | TGTGCCAGCAGTCCCGGGGGGCAGGTCTACAATGAGCAGTTCTTC
few | TRBD1 | 17 | TRBJ1-1 | TRBV29-1 | CSLTRSTGWASNTEAFF | TGCAGCCTCACCCGTTCGACAGGGTGGGCATCGAACACTGAAGCTTTCTTT
NA | TRBD2 | 19 | TRBJ2-3 | TRBV6-2/TRBV6-3 | CASSYTVGTSGTGTDTQYF | TGTGCCAGCAGTTACACGGTAGGGACTAGCGGGACGGGCACAGATACGCAGTATTTT
NA | NA | 15 | TRBJ1-3 | TRBV6-5 | CASSYSDRTGNTIYF | TGTGCCAGCAGTTACTCCGACAGGACTGGAAACACCATATATTTT
medium-sized | NA | 13 | TRBJ1-2 | TRBV19 | CASTPGAIEGYTF | TGTGCCAGTACCCCAGGGGCTATAGAAGGCTACACCTTC
NA | TRBD2 | 12 | TRBJ2-1 | TRBV6-1 | CASRGLAGGQFF | TGTGCCAGCAGGGGACTAGCGGGAGGCCAGTTCTTC
NA | NA | 15 | TRBJ2-3 | TRBV6-1 | CASSPPKGSTDTQYF | TGTGCCAGCAGCCCCCCAAAGGGAAGCACAGATACGCAGTATTTT
NA | NA | 14 | TRBJ2-7 | TRBV11-2 | CASSLDRTLGEQYF | TGTGCCAGCAGCTTAGATCGGACTCTCGGCGAGCAGTACTTC
NA | NA | 12 | TRBJ1-1 | TRBV7-2 | CASSRLGLEAFF | TGTGCCAGCTCCCGACTCGGGTTGGAAGCTTTCTTT
NA | NA | 15 | TRBJ1-1 | TRBV6-5 | CASKADLRADTEAFF | TGTGCCAGTAAAGCGGATCTCAGGGCCGACACTGAAGCTTTCTTT
NA | TRBD1 | 16 | TRBJ2-5 | TRBV7-2 | CASSLALGQGQETQYF | TGTGCCAGCAGCTTAGCGCTGGGACAGGGTCAAGAGACCCAGTACTTC
NA | TRBD2 | 13 | TRBJ2-7 | TRBV5-1 | CASSRAGGTEQYF | TGCGCCAGCAGCCGGGCGGGGGGGACCGAGCAGTACTTC
many | NA | 14 | TRBJ2-3 | TRBV18 | CASSPPQRPDTQYF | TGTGCCAGCTCACCACCGCAGAGGCCAGATACGCAGTATTTT
NA | TRBD2 | 19 | TRBJ2-5 | TRBV11-2 | CASSLAGGTSGYSGETQYF | TGTGCCAGCAGCTTAGCAGGGGGGACTAGCGGGTACTCGGGGGAGACCCAGTACTTC
NA | NA | 16 | TRBJ2-3 | TRBV6-2/TRBV6-3 | CASSSPGWGLTDTQYF | TGTGCCAGCAGTTCCCCAGGTTGGGGGCTCACAGATACGCAGTATTTT
NA | TRBD1 | 15 | TRBJ2-2 | TRBV18 | CASSPGQANTGELFF | TGTGCCAGCTCCCCCGGACAGGCGAACACCGGGGAGCTGTTTTTT
NA | TRBD1 | 13 | TRBJ1-5 | TRBV7-4 | CASSLDREGAQHF | TGTGCCAGCAGTTTGGACAGGGAGGGGGCCCAGCATTTT
many | NA | 11 | TRBJ1-6 | TRBV5-4 | CASSFLSPLHF | TGTGCCAGCAGTTTTTTATCACCCCTCCACTTT
NA | TRBD1 | 14 | TRBJ1-6 | TRBV27 | CASSSTGWNSPLHF | TGTGCCAGCAGTTCGACAGGGTGGAATTCACCCCTCCACTTT
many | TRBD2 | 18 | TRBJ2-7 | TRBV15 | CATSRDSRGGSYSYEQYF | TGTGCCACCAGCAGGGATTCTCGGGGCGGGAGCTACTCCTACGAGCAGTACTTC
few | NA | 15 | TRBJ2-1 | TRBV15 | CATTTPGEAHNEQFF | TGTGCCACCACTACCCCAGGGGAGGCCCACAATGAGCAGTTCTTC
NA | NA | 12 | TRBJ1-1 | TRBV27 | CASSSANTEAFF | TGTGCCAGCAGTTCAGCGAACACTGAAGCTTTCTTT
few | NA | 13 | TRBJ2-7 | TRBV10-1 | CASSGSSRDEQYF | TGCGCCAGCAGTGGGAGTTCTAGGGACGAGCAGTACTTC
many | NA | 13 | TRBJ1-1 | TRBV27 | CASSLRPSTEAFF | TGTGCCAGCAGTTTAAGGCCGTCCACTGAAGCTTTCTTT
many | NA | 15 | TRBJ1-5 | TRBV12-3/TRBV12-4 | CASSFRGGSNQPQHF | TGTGCCAGCAGTTTTCGGGGGGGTAGCAATCAGCCCCAGCATTTT
few | NA | 18 | TRBJ2-1 | TRBV27 | CASSSSTETTRGYNEQFF | TGTGCCAGCAGTTCCTCCACCGAAACTACGAGGGGATACAATGAGCAGTTCTTC
NA | TRBD1 | 15 | TRBJ1-3 | TRBV18 | CASSPTGTGRNTIYF | TGTGCCAGCTCACCTACCGGGACAGGTCGAAACACCATATATTTT
NA | NA | 14 | TRBJ1-5 | TRBV7-9 | CASSLGTHGRPQHF | TGTGCCAGCAGCTTAGGGACACATGGGAGGCCCCAGCATTTT
medium-sized | NA | 14 | TRBJ2-1 | TRBV6-5 | CASRATPLYNEQFF | TGTGCCAGCAGGGCGACCCCCCTCTACAATGAGCAGTTCTTC
many | TRBD1 | 13 | TRBJ1-4 | TRBV12-3/TRBV12-4 | CASRSGQGGKLFF | TGTGCCAGCAGATCCGGACAGGGAGGGAAACTGTTTTTT
medium-sized | TRBD1 | 13 | TRBJ1-2 | TRBV29-1 | CSVPGQGTYGYTF | TGCAGCGTCCCGGGACAGGGGACGTATGGCTACACCTTC
NA | TRBD1 | 17 | TRBJ2-7 | TRBV4-1 | CASSQGRTGVGSYEQYF | TGCGCCAGCAGCCAGGGACGGACAGGGGTGGGCTCCTACGAGCAGTACTTC
few | TRBD1 | 13 | TRBJ2-2 | TRBV20-1 | CSAQGENTGELFF | TGCAGTGCCCAGGGGGAGAACACCGGGGAGCTGTTTTTT
NA | NA | 13 | TRBJ1-2 | TRBV6-5 | CASSYPRSYGYTF | TGTGCCAGCAGTTACCCCCGAAGCTATGGCTACACCTTC
once | TRBD1 | 14 | TRBJ2-7 | TRBV11-1 | CASSRTGSSYEQYF | TGTGCCAGCAGCCGGACAGGGAGTAGCTACGAGCAGTACTTC
many | NA | 12 | TRBJ1-1 | TRBV6-1 | CASSEGRVEAFF | TGTGCCAGCAGTGAAGGTAGGGTTGAAGCTTTCTTT
many | NA | 14 | TRBJ2-2 | TRBV5-6 | CASRPGQMTGELFF | TGTGCCAGCAGACCGGGACAAATGACCGGGGAGCTGTTTTTT
NA | NA | 13 | TRBJ2-3 | TRBV5-1 | CASSWDSTDTQYF | TGCGCCAGCAGCTGGGACTCCACAGATACGCAGTATTTT